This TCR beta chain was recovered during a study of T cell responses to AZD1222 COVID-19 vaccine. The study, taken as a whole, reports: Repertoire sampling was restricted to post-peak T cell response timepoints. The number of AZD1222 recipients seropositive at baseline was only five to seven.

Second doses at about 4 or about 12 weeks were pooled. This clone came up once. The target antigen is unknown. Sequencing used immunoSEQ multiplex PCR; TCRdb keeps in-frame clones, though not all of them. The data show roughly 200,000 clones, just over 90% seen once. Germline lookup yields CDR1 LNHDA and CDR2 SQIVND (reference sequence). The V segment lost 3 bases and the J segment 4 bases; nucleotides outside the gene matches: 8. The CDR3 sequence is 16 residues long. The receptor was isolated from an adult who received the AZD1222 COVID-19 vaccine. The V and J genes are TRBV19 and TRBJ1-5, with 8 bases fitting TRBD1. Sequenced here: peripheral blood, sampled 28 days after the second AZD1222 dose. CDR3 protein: CASSIGQGQGNQPQHF. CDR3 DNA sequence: TGTGCCAGTAGTATTGGACAGGGTCAGGGGAATCAGCCCCAGCATTTT.